Below, 20 T cell receptor beta chains from the same sample are listed, as sequenced in a study of graft-versus-host responses after intestinal transplantation. Intraepithelial lymphocytes and lamina propria lymphocytes were released through processing of graft tissue. Only in-frame clones appear in the TCRdb table, and some are missing; sequencing was by immunoSEQ multiplex PCR. This table holds roughly 36,000 clones, 87% found once. The source was ileum tissue, collected less than 210 days after intestinal transplant. Receptors were obtained from a human patient who received an intestinal transplant, so some T cells may come from the graft donor.

V usage is TRBV18 and J usage is TRBJ2-5; D gene unclear. Trimming left V 10 bases short and J 5 bases short, with 17 bases between. In germline, CDR1 is KGHSH, CDR2 LQKENI. CDR3 length equals 13 residues. The CDR3 protein is CATIRALGETQYF. CDR3 sequence (DNA): TGTGCCACCATCCGAGCACTTGGGGAGACCCAGTACTTC.

This chain joins TRBV2 and TRBJ2-1; D might be TRBD2 (6 bases). The CDR3 sequence is 16 residues long. The V gene lost 0 bases and the J gene lost 12 bases, with 21 bases spanning the gap. Per the germline V gene, CDR1 is SNHLY and CDR2 is FYNNEI. The CDR3 region is CASSEAGGVGVDGQFF. The CDR3 DNA reads TGTGCCAGCAGTGAAGCAGGAGGGGTAGGAGTCGATGGGCAGTTCTTC.

The chain carries TRBV11-2 and TRBJ2-3; no clear D. Germline V gene lookup returns CDR1 SGHAT and CDR2 FQNNGV. The CDR3 totals 14 residues. V lost 5 bases and J lost 14, with 23 bases in between. The CDR3 sequence: CASSLQDGIPRRYF. CDR3 sequence (DNA): TGTGCCAGCAGCCTCCAAGATGGAATTCCAAGGCGGTATTTT.

The chain employs TRBV19 and TRBJ2-5; TRBD2 aligns across 9 bases. J was trimmed by 1 base and V by 5 bases; bases with no gene match: 2. The length of the CDR3 is 14 residues. CDR1 is LNHDA, CDR2 SQIVND, per germline (reference sequence). The CDR3 reads CASSWGLAQETQYF. In DNA, the CDR3 is TGTGCCAGTAGTTGGGGACTAGCCCAAGAGACCCAGTACTTC.

The chain recombines TRBV5-6 with TRBJ2-7; 7 bases are a match to TRBD1. Trimming at V came to 0 bases and at J to 1 base, leaving 4 bases not matched to a gene. Germline CDR1 SGHDT, CDR2 YYEEEE. The CDR3 spans 15 residues. CDR3 in DNA: TGTGCCAGCAGCTTGGCCGGGACAGTTTCCTACGAGCAGTACTTC. It encodes CASSLAGTVSYEQYF. The whole variable domain, filled in from reference TRBV5-6 and TRBJ2-7, reads DAGVTQSPTHLIKTRGQQVTLRCSPKSGHDTVSWYQQALGQGPQFIFQYYEEEERQRGNFPDRFSGHQFPNYSSELNVNALLLGDSALYLCASSLAGTVSYEQYFGPGTRLTVT.

This clone has a handful of counts. Written as DNA, the CDR3 is TGTGCCAGCAGTTACTCGGTCCGGACAGGGTACGAGCAGTACTTC. Protein sequence: CASSYSVRTGYEQYF. This chain uses TRBV6-5 with TRBJ2-7; 8 bases match TRBD1. Germline V lookup: CDR1 MNHEY, CDR2 SVGAGI. V lost 0 bases, J lost 4 bases, and 5 bases stayed unmatched. The length of the CDR3 is 15 residues.

The count of this clone is one. The chain carries TRBV6-1 and TRBJ2-7, with D maybe TRBD1 (6 bases). Trimming removed 7 bases at V and 1 base at J, with 11 bases between. This CDR3 has 13 residues. Germline V gene sequence: CDR1 MNHNS, CDR2 SASEGT. As DNA, the CDR3 is TGTGCCAGCATTGACAGGAAATCCTACGAGCAGTACTTC. It yields the protein CASIDRKSYEQYF.

V and J are TRBV28 and TRBJ1-5, with D possibly matching TRBD1 (5 bases). The CDR3 is made up of 14 amino acids. Germline CDR1 reads MDHEN; CDR2 reads SYDVKM. Trimming took 4 bases from V and 1 from J, leaving 8 bases between them. The CDR3 region has the DNA TGTGCCAGCAGTTCGGGGCCCAGCAATCAGCCCCAGCATTTT. Its translation is CASSSGPSNQPQHF.

The rearrangement joins TRBV29-1 to TRBJ1-1; 7 bases match TRBD1. CDR3 length: 14 amino acids. Per germline, CDR1 SQVTM and CDR2 ANQGSEA. Trimming cost V 6 bases and J 3 bases; bases outside gene matches: 10. CDR3 region: CSVITGAGYTEAFF. The DNA of the CDR3 is TGCAGCGTGATTACAGGGGCCGGGTACACTGAAGCTTTCTTT.

This clone has only a few counts. The genes are TRBV16 and TRBJ1-5; D remains unclear. This CDR3 has 15 residues. V lost 0 bases to trimming and J lost 1 base, with 7 bases between them. CDR1 KGHSY and CDR2 FQNENV come from the germline V gene. The CDR3 coding sequence is TGTGCCAGCAGCCAATCTAGACCGAGCAATCAGCCCCAGCATTTT. Its translation: CASSQSRPSNQPQHF.

This sequence joins TRBV28 and TRBJ1-5, with 7 bases identical to TRBD1. Unmatched junction bases numbered 6, after V lost 7 bases and J lost 3 bases. Looked up from germline, CDR1 is MDHEN and CDR2 is SYDVKM. The CDR3 is made up of 14 amino acids. This chain's CDR3 is CASIDRVNNQPQHF. CDR3 coding DNA: TGTGCCAGCATCGACAGGGTTAACAATCAGCCCCAGCATTTT.

The V and J genes are TRBV10-3 and TRBJ2-3; no clear D. V gave up 2 bases and J gave up 1 base, with 10 bases separating them. Germline V gene lookup returns CDR1 ENHRY and CDR2 SYGVKD. The CDR3 spans 15 residues. This CDR3 is CAISEALPRTDTQYF. CDR3 coding DNA: TGTGCCATCAGTGAGGCCCTCCCACGCACAGATACGCAGTATTTT.

The chain has TRBV6-5 and TRBJ2-2; 9 positions match TRBD2. The trim removed 6 bases at V and 6 bases at J, leaving 8 bases unmatched. The germline CDR1 and CDR2 sequences are MNHEY and SVGAGI. The length of the CDR3 is 15 residues. This CDR3 is CASSLPGLAPGELFF. DNA of the CDR3: TGTGCCAGCAGCTTACCGGGACTAGCCCCCGGGGAGCTGTTTTTT.

The CDR3 nucleotides read TGTGCCAGCAGTTTTGCGGGAGCTCACAATGAGCAGTTCTTC. As protein: CASSFAGAHNEQFF. The J gene is TRBJ2-1, the V gene TRBV6-6, with 7 nucleotides matching TRBD2. CDR1 and CDR2 (germline): MNHNY, SVGAGI (reference sequence). This CDR3 is built from 14 residues. Trimming took 4 bases from V and 5 from J; bases not matched to a gene: 5.

This chain links TRBV18 with TRBJ2-3; the match to TRBD1 covers 8 bases. CDR1 and CDR2 from the germline V gene are KGHSH and LQKENI. The CDR3 sequence is 12 residues long. V shed 5 bases, J shed 8 bases, and the junction held 3 bases outside the gene matches. As DNA, the CDR3 is TGTGCCAGCTCAGCTCAGGGGGCTACGCAGTATTTT. This encodes CASSAQGATQYF.

The chain joins TRBV6-6 to TRBJ2-3, with 8 bases matching TRBD1. V lost 5 bases, J lost 0 bases, and 4 bases stayed unmatched. In germline, CDR1 is MNHNY, CDR2 SVGAGI (reference sequence). The CDR3 runs to 15 residues. CDR3 DNA sequence: TGTGCCAGCAGTACCGACAGGGGTAGCACAGATACGCAGTATTTT. The encoded protein is CASSTDRGSTDTQYF.

The chain links TRBV10-3 to TRBJ2-7; tentative D call: TRBD2 (5 bases). Per the germline V gene, CDR1 is ENHRY and CDR2 is SYGVKD. This CDR3 has 15 residues. Trimming cost V 2 bases and J 4 bases, with 15 bases left between them. The CDR3 coding sequence is TGTGCCATCAGTGAGCCGGACCCTGGCGGGTACGAGCAGTACTTC. Residues: CAISEPDPGGYEQYF.

The chain uses TRBV30 and TRBJ1-2; maybe TRBD1 (5 bases). The CDR3 extends over 11 amino acids. Germline CDR1 is GTSNPN and CDR2 is SVGIG (reference sequence). V was clipped by 4 bases and J by 11 bases, with 14 bases between them. The CDR3 DNA reads TGTGCCTGGAACCCGCCAGGGAGTTACACCTTC. Protein sequence: CAWNPPGSYTF.

The J gene is TRBJ2-1, the V gene TRBV19; 7 bases agree with TRBD2. In germline, CDR1 is LNHDA, CDR2 SQIVND (reference sequence). Germline trimming cut 5 bases from V and 7 bases from J; bases unmatched to any gene: 14. There are 16 residues in the CDR3. CDR3 DNA sequence: TGTGCCAGTAGTCCTCCAGGAGGCGGGAGAGGTAATGAGCAGTTCTTC. It specifies CASSPPGGGRGNEQFF.

V gene TRBV10-3 combines with J gene TRBJ2-7; 8 bases line up with TRBD1. Germline lookup yields CDR1 ENHRY and CDR2 SYGVKD. J gave up 2 bases and V 4 bases, and 13 bases lay outside the gene matches. The CDR3 is 17 amino acids. CDR3 sequence (DNA): TGTGCCATCAGTGGGGGGAGGAGGACAGGGATCCCCTACGAGCAGTACTTC. It translates to CAISGGRRTGIPYEQYF.